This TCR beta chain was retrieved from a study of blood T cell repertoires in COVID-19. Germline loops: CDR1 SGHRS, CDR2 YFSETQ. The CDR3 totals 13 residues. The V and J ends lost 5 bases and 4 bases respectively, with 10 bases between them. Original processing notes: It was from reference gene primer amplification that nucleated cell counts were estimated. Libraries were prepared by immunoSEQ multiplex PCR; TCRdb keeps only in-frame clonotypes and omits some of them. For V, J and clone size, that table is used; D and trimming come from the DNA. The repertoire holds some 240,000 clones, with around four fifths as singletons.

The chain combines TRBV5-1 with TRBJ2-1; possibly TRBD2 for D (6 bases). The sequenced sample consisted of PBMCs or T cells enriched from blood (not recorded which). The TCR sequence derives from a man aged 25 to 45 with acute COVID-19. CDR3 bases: TGCGCCAGCAGTACCGCGGGGTACAATGAGCAGTTCTTC. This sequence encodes CASSTAGYNEQFF.